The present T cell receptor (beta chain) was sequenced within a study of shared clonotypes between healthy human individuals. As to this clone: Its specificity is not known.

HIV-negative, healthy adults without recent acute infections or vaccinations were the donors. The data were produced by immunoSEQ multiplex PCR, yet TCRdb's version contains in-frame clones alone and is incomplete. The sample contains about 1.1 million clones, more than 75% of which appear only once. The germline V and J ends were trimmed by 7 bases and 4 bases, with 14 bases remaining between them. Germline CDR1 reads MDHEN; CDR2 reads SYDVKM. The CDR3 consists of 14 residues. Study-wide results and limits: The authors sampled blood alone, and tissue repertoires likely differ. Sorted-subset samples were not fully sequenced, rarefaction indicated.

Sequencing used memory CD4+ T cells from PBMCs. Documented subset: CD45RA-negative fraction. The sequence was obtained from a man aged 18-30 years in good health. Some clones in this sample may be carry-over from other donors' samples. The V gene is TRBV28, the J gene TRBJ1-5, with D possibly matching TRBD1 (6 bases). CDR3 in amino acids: CASNIQQGNQPQHF. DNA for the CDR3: TGTGCCAGCAACATTCAACAGGGAAATCAGCCCCAGCATTTT.